Following are 3 T cell receptor delta chains from one sample sequenced in a study of gamma-delta T cells after stem cell transplantation. TCRdb redid the clone calls on the RT-PCR reads with CATT. The table has approximately 2,000 delta-chain clones, less than 20% seen once. Sequencing was performed on gamma-delta T cells. The receptor source for this set is a human donor. It is not recorded whose cells these are; they may come from a transplant donor. This table probably holds off-target reads from a library built for another chain.

This chain links TRDV2 with TRDJ1; the D is unclear. Looked up from germline, CDR1 is GEAIGNYY and CDR2 is EKD. V dropped 3 bases and J dropped 2 bases, with 12 bases sitting between them. The CDR3 loop spans 14 amino acids. CDR3 coding DNA: TGTGCCTGTGACGAGCTCACCGAAACCGATAAACTCATCTTT. Protein: CACDELTETDKLIF.

The chain links TRDV2 to TRDJ1; 12 positions match TRDD3. V shed 0 bases, J shed 3 bases, and the junction held 10 bases outside the gene matches. Germline CDR1 and CDR2: GEAIGNYY and EKD. The CDR3 extends over 18 amino acids. The CDR3 loop is CACDTLTGGYRIADKLIF. In nucleotides, the CDR3 is TGTGCCTGTGACACCCTTACTGGGGGATACCGTATCGCCGATAAACTCATCTTT.

This clone occurred a few times. The J gene is TRDJ1, the V gene TRDV2; 11 nucleotides line up with TRDD3. Looked up from germline, CDR1 is GEAIGNYY and CDR2 is EKD. There are 17 residues in the CDR3. Germline trimming cut 1 base from V and 0 bases from J; bases unmatched to any gene: 6. The CDR3 loop reads CACDTLGDKGHTDKLIF. In DNA, the CDR3 is TGTGCCTGTGACACACTGGGGGATAAGGGGCACACCGATAAACTCATCTTT.